This T cell receptor beta chain came from a study of graft-versus-host responses after intestinal transplantation. In regard to this clone: Antigen: not known.

Intraepithelial and lamina propria lymphocytes were released after the graft tissue was processed. Overall study results and limits: Allograft clonal ratios (graft-versus-host to host-versus-graft) were high in patients who had graft-donor T cell macrochimerism.

This CDR3 is built from 14 residues. Germline CDR1 SGHRS, CDR2 YFSETQ. TCRdb keeps only in-frame clones here, not all; method: immunoSEQ multiplex PCR. This repertoire shows some 7,700 clones, 82% found once; its top ten account for roughly a tenth. The sequencing here drew on ileum tissue, taken approximately 130 days after transplant. The chain couples TRBV5-1 to TRBJ2-5; D gene unclear. The DNA end is a closer match to TRBJ2-7, so the J assignment may be wrong. The clonotype comes from a human patient who received an intestinal transplant, so some T cells may come from the graft donor. CDR3 nucleotides: TGCGCCAGCAGCTACTCCGGGCCGAGCTACGAGCAGTACTTC. Protein sequence: CASSYSGPSYEQYF.